These 23 T cell receptor beta chains share one sample of origin, sequenced in a study of neurological immune-mediated disorders. TCRdb reanalysed the 5' RACE reads using MiXCR and keeps one entry per CDR3 protein. The data contain around 69,000 distinct CDR3 sequences, 3.4% of them singletons. Material for sequencing was PBMCs. The receptor set was obtained from a man aged 35 to 55 with multiple sclerosis.

This clonotype appeared many times. V gene TRBV27 combines with J gene TRBJ2-7, with 9 positions matching TRBD1. CDR3 length: 15 amino acids. Per germline, CDR1 MNHEY and CDR2 SMNVEV (reference sequence). Losses at the gene ends were 4 bases for V and 1 base for J; bases not matched to a gene: 5. The CDR3 region has the DNA TGTGCCAGCAGTTCCCGACAGGGGGTTTCCTACGAGCAGTACTTC. Residues: CASSSRQGVSYEQYF.

This clonotype was counted ten times or more. V usage is TRBV11-2 and J usage is TRBJ2-3; 11 bases fit TRBD2. CDR1 and CDR2 from the germline V gene are SGHAT and FQNNGV. The CDR3 extends over 17 amino acids. J was trimmed by 0 bases and V by 1 base; bases with no gene match: 3. The CDR3 nucleotides are TGTGCCAGCAGCTTAGGGTCTAGCGGGGGGAGCACAGATACGCAGTATTTT. Residues: CASSLGSSGGSTDTQYF. Full variable domain (remainder filled in from reference TRBV11-2 and TRBJ2-3): EAGVAQSPRYKIIEKRQSVAFWCNPISGHATLYWYQQILGQGPKLLIQFQNNGVVDDSQLPKDRFSAERLKGVDSTLKIQPAKLEDSAVYLCASSLGSSGGSTDTQYFGPGTRLTVL.

This chain joins TRBV20-1 and TRBJ2-4; the match to TRBD1 covers 7 bases. V was clipped by 6 bases and J by 1 base; unmatched bases: 3. Germline CDR1 is DFQATT and CDR2 is SNEGSKA (reference sequence). This CDR3 region has 13 residues. CDR3: CSANRGAKNIQYF. As DNA, the CDR3 is TGCAGTGCCAACAGGGGCGCCAAAAACATTCAGTACTTC.

Comment on this clonotype: A much larger clone sits a single nucleotide away, making a read error possible. The V and J genes are TRBV5-1 and TRBJ2-7; 8 bases map to TRBD2. Germline CDR1 SGHRS, CDR2 YFSETQ. V trimming: 1 base; J trimming: 7 bases; junction bases outside the gene matches: 4. CDR3 length: 13 residues. The CDR3 DNA follows: TGCGCCAGCAGCTTGTGGCGGGGGGAAGAGCAGTACTTC. Translated, it gives CASSLWRGEEQYF. The full variable domain, completed using reference TRBV5-1 and TRBJ2-7, is KAGVTQTPRYLIKTRGQQVTLSCSPISGHRSVSWYQQTPGQGLQFLFEYFSETQRNKGNFPGRFSGRQFSNSRSEMNVSTLELGDSALYLCASSLWRGEEQYFGPGTRLTVT.

This clonotype was detected only a few times. Just one base apart from a much larger clone, this may be a read error. The gene calls are TRBV12-3 or TRBV12-4 and TRBJ1-1; 11 bases fit TRBD1. V lost 5 bases, J lost 4 bases, and 3 bases stayed unmatched. There are 14 residues in the CDR3. CDR3 residues: CASSQGQGGTEAFF. The CDR3 DNA is TGTGCCAGCAGTCAGGGACAGGGGGGCACTGAAGCTTTCTTT.

This clonotype has ten or more counts. The chain carries TRBV12-3 or TRBV12-4 and TRBJ2-5; D gene uncertain. The V gene lost 5 bases and the J gene lost 3 bases, with 13 bases spanning the gap. The CDR3 totals 14 residues. In nucleotides, the CDR3 is TGTGCCAGCAGTCCAATAGGGCGAGAAGAGACCCAGTACTTC. It is translated as CASSPIGREETQYF.

This clonotype was recorded many times. This chain uses TRBV18 with TRBJ1-3; weak D call: TRBD1 (5 bases). The CDR3 runs to 14 residues. Looked up from germline, CDR1 is KGHSH and CDR2 is LQKENI. V was clipped by 3 bases and J by 7 bases, with 13 bases between them. The CDR3, as DNA: TGTGCCAGCTCACCGTCAGGGATGCGGAACACCATATATTTT. It codes for CASSPSGMRNTIYF.

This clonotype was found many times. The chain joins TRBV18 to TRBJ2-4, with TRBD1 matching over 7 bases. CDR1 and CDR2 from the germline V gene are KGHSH and LQKENI. The CDR3 contains 16 residues. With V trimmed by 6 bases and J by 1 base, 9 bases remained unmatched. As DNA, the CDR3 is TGTGCCAGCTCGGTGGGACAGACCGCGGCCAAAAACATTCAGTACTTC. Translated: CASSVGQTAAKNIQYF.

In its sample, this clonotype was seen many times. The CDR3 sequence is CASSLVSSGGAETQYF. CDR3 bases: TGTGCCAGCAGCTTAGTGTCTAGCGGGGGGGCCGAGACCCAGTACTTC. The gene calls are TRBV7-2 and TRBJ2-5; TRBD2 agrees at 12 bases. Trimming at V came to 1 base and at J to 5 bases, leaving 5 bases not matched to a gene. Germline assignment: CDR1 SGHTA and CDR2 FQGNSA. The CDR3 covers 16 residues. Supplemented by reference TRBV7-2 and TRBJ2-5, the full variable domain reads GAGVSQSPSNKVTEKGKDVELRCDPISGHTALYWYRQSLGQGLEFLIYFQGNSAPDKSGLPSDRFSAERTGGSVSTLTIQRTQQEDSAVYLCASSLVSSGGAETQYFGPGTRLLVL.

Regarding this clonotype: One end of the junction varies from germline; a read error may be responsible. The chain recombines TRBV5-1 with TRBJ2-1; tentative D call: TRBD1 (6 bases). The CDR3 runs 12 residues. The germline CDR1 and CDR2 sequences are SGHRS and YFSETQ. The CDR3 coding sequence is TGCGACAGCAGCATGCCAGGGGATGAGCAGTTCTTC. Translated, it gives CDSSMPGDEQFF.

In its sample, this clonotype was seen many times. CDR3 residues: CASSSGLAAYEQFF. As DNA, the CDR3 is TGTGCCAGCAGTTCGGGACTAGCGGCATATGAGCAGTTCTTC. The chain links TRBV12-3 or TRBV12-4 to TRBJ2-1; 11 nucleotides match TRBD2. The CDR3 loop spans 14 amino acids. V shed 4 bases and J 8 bases; nucleotides not matched to a gene: 4.

This clonotype came up many times. The chain uses TRBV4-1 and TRBJ1-1; no definite D call. V gave up 0 bases and J gave up 3 bases, with 8 bases separating them. CDR1 and CDR2 from the germline V gene are MGHRA and YSYEKL. This CDR3 has 14 amino acids. The CDR3 here is CASSQDLKYTEAFF. CDR3 nucleotide sequence: TGCGCCAGCAGCCAAGATCTAAAGTACACTGAAGCTTTCTTT.

The chain employs TRBV28 and TRBJ1-6, with 7 bases that match TRBD1. CDR1 and CDR2 (germline): MDHEN, SYDVKM. J was trimmed by 9 bases and V by 3 bases; bases with no gene match: 5. The CDR3 sequence is 14 residues long. The CDR3, as DNA: TGTGCCAGCAGTTTCGTCAGGGGGAGTTCACCCCTCCACTTT. Translated, it gives CASSFVRGSSPLHF.

This clonotype has at least ten counts. DNA of the CDR3: TGTGCCAGCAGCGTAGGGTTAACGTCCTCCTACGAGCAGTACTTC. This encodes CASSVGLTSSYEQYF. The chain combines TRBV9 with TRBJ2-7, with D unresolved. CDR1 and CDR2 from the germline V gene are SGDLS and YYNGEE. Trimming removed 0 bases from V and 0 bases from J, with 10 bases in between. The CDR3 covers 15 residues.

This clonotype was seen ten or more times. The chain employs TRBV5-1 and TRBJ2-5; TRBD1 agrees at 8 bases. Germline lookup yields CDR1 SGHRS and CDR2 YFSETQ. The CDR3 is 15 amino acids. V was clipped by 1 base and J by 4 bases; unmatched bases: 6. The chain's CDR3 is CASSLYQGAGETQYF. The CDR3 DNA is TGCGCCAGCAGCTTGTATCAGGGGGCAGGAGAGACCCAGTACTTC.

The table lists this clonotype with many counts. The chain's CDR3 is CASSVMTDTHGYTF. The DNA for the CDR3 is TGCGCCAGCAGCGTTATGACAGACACCCATGGCTACACCTTC. The chain combines TRBV5-1 with TRBJ1-2; tentative D call: TRBD1 (5 bases). CDR1 and CDR2 from the germline V gene are SGHRS and YFSETQ. V gave up 4 bases and J gave up 6 bases, with 16 bases separating them. The CDR3 is 14 amino acids.

This clonotype was detected many times. The chain uses TRBV24-1 and TRBJ1-4; D remains ambiguous. Looked up from germline, CDR1 is KGHDR and CDR2 is SFDVKD. Trimming removed 2 bases from V and 0 bases from J, with 6 bases in between. The CDR3 spans 15 residues. CDR3 nucleotides: TGTGCCACCAGTGATTCCGGGGCAACTAATGAAAAACTGTTTTTT. It is translated as CATSDSGATNEKLFF.

This clonotype appeared a few times. The genes are TRBV5-1 and TRBJ2-5; a weak D match, TRBD2 (7 bases). The CDR3 length is 14 residues. Germline values: CDR1 SGHRS, CDR2 YFSETQ. V lost 3 bases to trimming and J lost 3 bases, with 12 bases between them. The CDR3 coding sequence is TGCGCCAGCAGCTGGGGGCTAGCGGAAGAGACCCAGTACTTC. Protein product: CASSWGLAEETQYF.

This clonotype was observed at least ten times. Written as DNA, the CDR3 is TGTGCCAGCAGCTTTGAAAGTGAGCAGTTCTTC. Translating gives CASSFESEQFF. The J gene is TRBJ2-1, the V gene TRBV9; D is ambiguous. Trimming pared 4 bases from V and 9 bases from J, leaving 8 bases between. The CDR3 spans 11 residues. Germline CDR1 reads SGDLS; CDR2 reads YYNGEE.

There are many counts of this clonotype. The V call is TRBV7-2, the J call TRBJ1-6, with TRBD1 as a possible D gene (6 bases). Per the germline V gene, CDR1 is SGHTA and CDR2 is FQGNSA. CDR3 length: 15 residues. V gave up 3 bases and J gave up 11 bases, with 17 bases separating them. The CDR3 nucleotides read TGTGCCAGCAGCTTTAGTTCAGGGGCGAGGGCACCCCTCCACTTT. This sequence encodes CASSFSSGARAPLHF.

The table lists this clonotype with many counts. J is TRBJ2-5 and V is TRBV20-1; D is possibly TRBD1 (6 bases). The CDR3 runs 12 residues. The V end lost 3 bases, the J end lost 5 bases, and 10 bases lay between the germline ends. Germline CDR1 and CDR2: DFQATT and SNEGSKA (reference sequence). The CDR3 loop reads CSARTGSETQYF. For the CDR3, the DNA is TGCAGTGCTAGGACAGGTTCGGAGACCCAGTACTTC.

This clonotype was counted at least ten times. The chain combines TRBV5-1 with TRBJ2-3; D gene ambiguous. The CDR3 has 13 amino acids. Germline V CDR1 and CDR2: SGHRS, YFSETQ. Trimming took 10 bases from V and 6 from J, leaving 18 bases between them. The CDR3 region has the DNA TGCGCCTCCCGACCACTCAGCGAGGATACGCAGTATTTT. Its translation: CASRPLSEDTQYF.

This chain uses TRBV7-8 with TRBJ2-1, with D tentatively TRBD2 (5 bases). Between the trimmed V and J ends, which lost 1 base and 0 bases, there was a span of 7 bases. The CDR3 loop spans 15 amino acids. Germline-derived CDR1 and CDR2 are SGHVS and FQNEAQ. The CDR3 DNA is TGTGCCAGCAGCTTAGAGGACTTCTCCTACAATGAGCAGTTCTTC. Its translation: CASSLEDFSYNEQFF.